This TCR beta chain was identified in a study of prognosis after radiotherapy for stage I lung cancer. TCR beta CDR3 amplification from genomic DNA was performed by two-round multiplex PCR. Round-one PCR had primers specific to each TRBV and TRBJ gene. TCRdb re-derived calls from the multiplex PCR reads in MiXCR, one entry per CDR3 protein. Of 15,000 to 20,000 distinct CDR3 sequences in the sample, 30% to 40% are singletons; the top ten hold 25%. The V end lost 4 bases, the J end lost 7 bases, and 17 bases lay between the germline ends. CDR1 and CDR2 (germline): SNHLY, FYNNEI. The CDR3 consists of 14 residues. This clonotype was detected ten times or more.

This rearrangement joins TRBV2 to TRBJ2-7; D is unresolved. The source of this sequence is a donor over 45 with non-small cell lung cancer. Here the sequenced sample was PBMCs, taken before or after stereotactic body radiation therapy (not recorded which). For the CDR3, the DNA is TGTGCCAGCAGTGTTCTGGCCAGCGTGGGTGAGCAGTACTTC. Translated, it gives CASSVLASVGEQYF.